Presented here are 16 T cell receptor beta chains from one specimen sequenced in a study of shared T cell receptors in the human thymus. The method was immunoSEQ multiplex PCR; TCRdb's version includes in-frame clones alone and lacks a portion of them. The data contain hundreds of thousands of clones, 75% to 80% of them seen just once; the ten biggest clones take up more than 0.01%. The data also belong to a second study, concerning human thymus T cells.

The sequencing sample was made of thymocytes. The receptors were gathered from a boy younger than two with a congenital heart defect.

The chain is built from TRBV11-2 and TRBJ1-2; 8 bases agree with TRBD1. The CDR3 is 16 amino acids. Germline loops: CDR1 SGHAT, CDR2 FQNNGV. Losses at the gene ends were 4 bases for V and 4 bases for J; bases not matched to a gene: 11. The CDR3 loop is CASSSPFRGRTYGYTF. CDR3 in DNA: TGTGCCAGCAGCTCCCCGTTCAGGGGGCGGACCTATGGCTACACCTTC. Full variable domain (missing parts from reference TRBV11-2 and TRBJ1-2): EAGVAQSPRYKIIEKRQSVAFWCNPISGHATLYWYQQILGQGPKLLIQFQNNGVVDDSQLPKDRFSAERLKGVDSTLKIQPAKLEDSAVYLCASSSPFRGRTYGYTFGSGTRLTVV.

V and J are TRBV6-6 and TRBJ2-1; no firm D call. CDR3 length: 15 residues. The V end was cut by 6 bases, the J end by 3 bases, with 15 bases between. Germline-derived CDR1 and CDR2 are MNHNY and SVGAGI (reference sequence). The CDR3 region has the DNA TGTGCCAGCAGCCGGGTTGGTCGAGGCTACAATGAGCAGTTCTTC. Its protein product is CASSRVGRGYNEQFF.

The J gene is TRBJ2-4, the V gene TRBV5-1, with TRBD2 as a possible D gene (6 bases). Trimming cost V 0 bases and J 8 bases, with 18 bases left between them. This CDR3 has 16 amino acids. CDR1 and CDR2 from the germline V gene are SGHRS and YFSETQ. The CDR3 loop reads CASSLDPVGLTDIQYF. The CDR3 coding sequence is TGCGCCAGCAGCTTGGACCCGGTGGGACTGACGGACATTCAGTACTTC.

Worth noting for this clone: At one boundary the junction diverges from the germline segment, which might be a read error. V is TRBV6-5 and J is TRBJ2-7; a weak D match, TRBD1 (7 bases). The CDR3 loop spans 11 amino acids. Germline V gives CDR1 MNHEY, CDR2 SVGAGI. The CDR3 region is CASSARDSLVF. CDR3 in DNA: TGTGCCAGCAGTGCGCGGGACAGTTTGGTTTTC.

CDR3 residues: CASSSRGVNEQYF. In DNA, the CDR3 is TGTGCCAGCAGCTCCAGGGGCGTCAACGAGCAGTACTTC. The rearrangement joins TRBV11-3 to TRBJ2-7; D may be TRBD1 (6 bases). This CDR3 is 13 amino acids long. Germline V gene sequence: CDR1 SGHNT, CDR2 YENEEA. V lost 4 bases and J 5 bases, leaving 12 bases between the germline ends.

This clone was observed a few times. V usage is TRBV7-2 and J usage is TRBJ1-4; D is perhaps TRBD1 (6 bases). The CDR3 covers 15 residues. The germline V gene encodes CDR1 SGHTA and CDR2 FQGNSA. V was trimmed by 1 base and J by 6 bases, leaving 12 bases between them. CDR3 protein: CASSLGGGLYEKLFF. The CDR3 DNA sequence: TGTGCCAGCAGCTTAGGCGGGGGGCTTTATGAAAAACTGTTTTTT. Based on the CDR3 plus reference TRBV7-2 and TRBJ1-4, the full variable domain is GAGVSQSPSNKVTEKGKDVELRCDPISGHTALYWYRQSLGQGLEFLIYFQGNSAPDKSGLPSDRFSAERTGGSVSTLTIQRTQQEDSAVYLCASSLGGGLYEKLFFGSGTQLSVL.

V gene TRBV21-1 combines with J gene TRBJ2-3; the table calls TRBD2, which could not be checked here. TRBV21-1 is an annotated pseudogene. The CDR3 is 21 residues long. Here the CDR3 reads CASRLGQNLALLAGGADTQYF. For the CDR3, the DNA is TGTGCCAGCCGGCTGGGACAAAATCTTGCCCTCCTAGCGGGAGGGGCAGATACGCAGTATTTT.

For the CDR3, the DNA is TGTGCCAGCAGCATCACTCAGGGACAGGGGGCGATGAACACCGGGGAGCTGTTTTTT. Its protein is CASSITQGQGAMNTGELFF. The rearrangement uses TRBV5-6 and TRBJ2-2; 12 bases match TRBD1. CDR1 and CDR2 from the germline V gene are SGHDT and YYEEEE. The CDR3 spans 19 residues. V lost 4 bases, J lost 1 base, and 11 bases stayed unmatched.

The V call is TRBV7-2, the J call TRBJ1-1; TRBD1 might be the D (5 bases). Germline V lookup: CDR1 SGHTA, CDR2 FQGNSA. The CDR3 is made up of 17 amino acids. V dropped 5 bases and J dropped 0 bases, with 19 bases sitting between them. CDR3 DNA sequence: TGTGCCAGCAGCCCACACTTCTCGACAGCAATGAACACTGAAGCTTTCTTT. The encoded protein is CASSPHFSTAMNTEAFF.

This chain connects TRBV11-3 to TRBJ2-2; no clear D gene. CDR3 length: 15 residues. From germline, CDR1 is SGHNT and CDR2 YENEEA. V was pared by 0 bases and J by 1 base, with 6 bases between. CDR3 bases: TGTGCCAGCAGCTTAGAGACTGGGAACACCGGGGAGCTGTTTTTT. It translates to CASSLETGNTGELFF.

CDR3 protein: CASSYGGGSSEQFF. DNA of the CDR3: TGTGCCAGCAGTTACGGGGGAGGGTCGAGTGAGCAGTTCTTC. The rearrangement joins TRBV6-5 to TRBJ2-1, with TRBD2 matching over 7 bases. Germline V gene data show CDR1 as MNHEY and CDR2 as SVGAGI. V shed 2 bases and J 9 bases; nucleotides not matched to a gene: 7. This CDR3 has 14 amino acids.

The chain couples TRBV10-3 to TRBJ1-2; D gene unclear. This CDR3 is 18 amino acids long. Looked up from germline, CDR1 is ENHRY and CDR2 is SYGVKD. Trimming stripped 0 bases from V and 6 bases from J, with 23 bases between. CDR3 sequence (DNA): TGTGCCATCAGTGAGTCTTACGGGCTGGAGGTCCAGCTTGATGGCTACACCTTC. Protein: CAISESYGLEVQLDGYTF.

V gene TRBV28 combines with J gene TRBJ1-1; TRBD1 agrees at 7 bases. Germline trimming cut 6 bases from V and 1 base from J; bases unmatched to any gene: 14. The CDR3 length is 17 residues. Germline loops: CDR1 MDHEN, CDR2 SYDVKM. Written as DNA, the CDR3 is TGTGCCAGCAGCAACGAATGGTTACAGGGGACGAACACTGAAGCTTTCTTT. As protein: CASSNEWLQGTNTEAFF.

Concerning this clone: The germline gene is not matched at one end of the junction; a read error may be the cause. This chain links TRBV6-5 with TRBJ2-2; the D gene is possibly TRBD2 (6 bases). CDR1 MNHEY and CDR2 SVGAGI come from the germline V gene. The CDR3 consists of 15 residues. In DNA form, the CDR3 reads TGTGCCAGCTCTCGTGGGGAGGCGAACGCCGGGGAGCTGTTTTTT. It translates to CASSRGEANAGELFF.

This chain connects TRBV30 to TRBJ2-2; 7 bases fit TRBD1. The CDR3 sequence is 13 residues long. CDR1 is GTSNPN, CDR2 SVGIG, per germline (reference sequence). The V segment lost 2 bases and the J segment 6 bases; nucleotides outside the gene matches: 3. The CDR3 bases are TGTGCCTGGAGTTACAGGGGCTCCGGGGAGCTGTTTTTT. As protein: CAWSYRGSGELFF.

This sequence joins TRBV6-5 and TRBJ1-3; the D gene is possibly TRBD1 (5 bases). The CDR3 covers 15 residues. Deletions cut 5 bases from V and 6 bases from J, with 17 bases between. Germline lookup yields CDR1 MNHEY and CDR2 SVGAGI. As DNA, the CDR3 is TGTGCCAGCAGTAGCCAGGGTTCGAAAGAAAACACCATATATTTT. As protein: CASSSQGSKENTIYF.